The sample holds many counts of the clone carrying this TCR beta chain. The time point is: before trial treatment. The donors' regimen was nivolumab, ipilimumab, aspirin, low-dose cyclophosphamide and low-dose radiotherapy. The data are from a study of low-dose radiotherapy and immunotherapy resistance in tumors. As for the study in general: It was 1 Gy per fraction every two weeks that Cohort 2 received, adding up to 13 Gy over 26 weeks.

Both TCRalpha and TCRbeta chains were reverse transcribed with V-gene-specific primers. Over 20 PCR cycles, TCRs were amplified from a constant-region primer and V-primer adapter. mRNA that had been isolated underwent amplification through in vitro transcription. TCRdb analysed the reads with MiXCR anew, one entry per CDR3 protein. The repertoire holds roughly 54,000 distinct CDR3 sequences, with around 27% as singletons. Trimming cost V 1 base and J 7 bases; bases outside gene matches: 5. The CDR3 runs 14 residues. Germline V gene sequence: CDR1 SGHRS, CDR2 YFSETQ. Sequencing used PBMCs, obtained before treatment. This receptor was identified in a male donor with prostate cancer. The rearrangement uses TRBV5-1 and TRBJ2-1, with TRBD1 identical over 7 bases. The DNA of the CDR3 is TGCGCCAGCAGCTTGTGGACAGGAGAAAATGAGCAGTTCTTC. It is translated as CASSLWTGENEQFF.